This T cell receptor (beta chain) was observed in a study of shared clonotypes between healthy human individuals. Study overall: Used for every donor were three CD4 naive, three CD4 memory, two CD8 naive and one CD8 memory plate.

Method: immunoSEQ multiplex PCR; TCRdb's copy keeps in-frame clones and lacks some. The sample records 330,000 or so clones, roughly 70% being singletons. Study-wide findings and caveats: Among donors, sharing of clonotypes was expected to be affected by sequencing depth. Blood was the only sampled material, and tissue repertoires likely differ.

Trimming removed 2 bases from V and 7 bases from J, with 13 bases in between. Germline V gene sequence: CDR1 SNHLY, CDR2 FYNNEI. The CDR3 runs to 14 residues. Turning to this clone: Antigen specificity is unknown.

This clonotype originated in a man between 25 and 39 years old in good health. Sequencing input: memory CD4+ T cells sorted from blood. Subset here: CD45RA-negative fraction. The genes are TRBV2 and TRBJ2-3, with D hard to call. The CDR3 bases are TGTGCCAGCAGTGAATATGGCACCTCACATACGCAGTATTTT. Its translation: CASSEYGTSHTQYF.